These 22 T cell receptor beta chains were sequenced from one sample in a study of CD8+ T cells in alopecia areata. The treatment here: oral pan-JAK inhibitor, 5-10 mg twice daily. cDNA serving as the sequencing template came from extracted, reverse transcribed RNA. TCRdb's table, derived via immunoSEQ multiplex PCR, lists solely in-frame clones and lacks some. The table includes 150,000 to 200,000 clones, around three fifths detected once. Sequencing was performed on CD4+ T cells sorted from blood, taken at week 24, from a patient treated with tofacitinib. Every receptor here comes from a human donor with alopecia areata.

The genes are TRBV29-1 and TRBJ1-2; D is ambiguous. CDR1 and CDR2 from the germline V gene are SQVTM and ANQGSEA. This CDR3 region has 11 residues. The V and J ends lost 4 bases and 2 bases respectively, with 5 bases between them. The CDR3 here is CSVVVNYGYTF. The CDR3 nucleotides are TGCAGCGTTGTGGTCAACTATGGCTACACCTTC.

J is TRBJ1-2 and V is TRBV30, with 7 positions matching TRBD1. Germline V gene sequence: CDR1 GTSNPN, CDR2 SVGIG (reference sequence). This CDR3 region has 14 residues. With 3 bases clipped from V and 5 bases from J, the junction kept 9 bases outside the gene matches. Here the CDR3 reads CAWSHPGTAYGYTF. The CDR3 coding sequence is TGTGCCTGGAGCCACCCGGGGACAGCATATGGCTACACCTTC.

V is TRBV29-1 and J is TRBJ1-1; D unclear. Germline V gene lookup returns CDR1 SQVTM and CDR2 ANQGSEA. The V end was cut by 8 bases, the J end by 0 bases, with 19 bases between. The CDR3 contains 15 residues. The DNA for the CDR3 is TGCAGCTTCCAAAGGCAGGTAGTCATGAACACTGAAGCTTTCTTT. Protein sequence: CSFQRQVVMNTEAFF.

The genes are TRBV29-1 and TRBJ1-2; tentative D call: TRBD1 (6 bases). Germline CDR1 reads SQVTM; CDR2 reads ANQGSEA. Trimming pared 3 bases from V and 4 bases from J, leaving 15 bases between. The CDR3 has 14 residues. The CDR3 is CSVDLGGRSYGYTF. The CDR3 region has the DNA TGCAGCGTTGATTTGGGGGGGCGAAGCTATGGCTACACCTTC.

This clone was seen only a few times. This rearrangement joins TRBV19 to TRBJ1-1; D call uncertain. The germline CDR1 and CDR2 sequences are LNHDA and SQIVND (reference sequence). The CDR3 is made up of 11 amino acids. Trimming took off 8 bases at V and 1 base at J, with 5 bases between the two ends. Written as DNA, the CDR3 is TGTGCCAGTCGGAGGAACACTGAAGCTTTCTTT. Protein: CASRRNTEAFF.

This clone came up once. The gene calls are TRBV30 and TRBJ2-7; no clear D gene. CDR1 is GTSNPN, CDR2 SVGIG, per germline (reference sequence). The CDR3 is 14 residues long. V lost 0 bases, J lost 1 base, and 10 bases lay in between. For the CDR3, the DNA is TGTGCCTGGAGTGTAAGTACAGCGTCCTACGAGCAGTACTTC. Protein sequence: CAWSVSTASYEQYF.

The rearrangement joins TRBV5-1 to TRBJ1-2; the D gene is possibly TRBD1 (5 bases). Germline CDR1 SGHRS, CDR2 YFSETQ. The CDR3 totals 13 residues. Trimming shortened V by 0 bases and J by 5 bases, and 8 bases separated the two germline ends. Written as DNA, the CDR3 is TGCGCCAGCAGCTTGGAGACAGAGTATGGCTACACCTTC. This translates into CASSLETEYGYTF. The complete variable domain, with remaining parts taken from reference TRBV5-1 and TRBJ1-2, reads KAGVTQTPRYLIKTRGQQVTLSCSPISGHRSVSWYQQTPGQGLQFLFEYFSETQRNKGNFPGRFSGRQFSNSRSEMNVSTLELGDSALYLCASSLETEYGYTFGSGTRLTVV.

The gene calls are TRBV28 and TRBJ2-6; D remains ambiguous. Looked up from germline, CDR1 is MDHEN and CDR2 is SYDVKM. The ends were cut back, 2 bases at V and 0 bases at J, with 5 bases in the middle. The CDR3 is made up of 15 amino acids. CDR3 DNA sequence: TGTGCCAGCAGTTTACATAACTCTGGGGCCAACGTCCTGACTTTC. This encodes CASSLHNSGANVLTF.

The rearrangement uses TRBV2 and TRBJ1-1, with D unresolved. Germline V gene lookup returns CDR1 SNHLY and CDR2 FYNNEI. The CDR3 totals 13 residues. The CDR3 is CGDRMTSATEAFF. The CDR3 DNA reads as TGTGGAGATCGAATGACCTCTGCCACTGAAGCTTTCTTT.

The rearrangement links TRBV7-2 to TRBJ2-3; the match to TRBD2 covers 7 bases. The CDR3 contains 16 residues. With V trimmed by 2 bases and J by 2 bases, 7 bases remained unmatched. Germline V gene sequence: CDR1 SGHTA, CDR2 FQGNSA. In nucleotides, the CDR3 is TGTGCCAGCAGCTTAATGGCTGGGACTAACACAGATACGCAGTATTTT. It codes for CASSLMAGTNTDTQYF.

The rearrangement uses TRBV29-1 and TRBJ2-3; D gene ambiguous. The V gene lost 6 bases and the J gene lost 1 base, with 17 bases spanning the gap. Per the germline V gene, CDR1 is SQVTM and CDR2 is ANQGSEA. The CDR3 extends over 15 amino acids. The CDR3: CSVPTYSKGTDTQYF. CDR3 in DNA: TGCAGCGTCCCCACTTACTCGAAAGGCACAGATACGCAGTATTTT.

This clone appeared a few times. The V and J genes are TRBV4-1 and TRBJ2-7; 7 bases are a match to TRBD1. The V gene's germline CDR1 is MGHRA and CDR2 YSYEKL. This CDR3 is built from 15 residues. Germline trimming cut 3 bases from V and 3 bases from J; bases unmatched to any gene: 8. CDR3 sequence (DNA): TGCGCCAGCAGCCAGAGACAGGGACCCATCTACGAGCAGTACTTC. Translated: CASSQRQGPIYEQYF.

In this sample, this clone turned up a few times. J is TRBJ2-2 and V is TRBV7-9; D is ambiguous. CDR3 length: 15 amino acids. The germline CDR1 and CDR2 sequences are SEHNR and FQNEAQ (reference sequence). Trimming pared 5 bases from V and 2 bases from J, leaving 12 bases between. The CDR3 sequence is CASSPDGYNTGELFF. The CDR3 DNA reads TGTGCCAGCAGCCCGGACGGGTATAACACCGGGGAGCTGTTTTTT.

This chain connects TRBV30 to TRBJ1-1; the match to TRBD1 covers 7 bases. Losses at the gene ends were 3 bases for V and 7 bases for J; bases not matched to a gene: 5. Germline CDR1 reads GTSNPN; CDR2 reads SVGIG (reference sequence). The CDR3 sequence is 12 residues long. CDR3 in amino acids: CAWSAGTVEAFF. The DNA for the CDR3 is TGTGCCTGGAGCGCAGGGACAGTTGAAGCTTTCTTT.

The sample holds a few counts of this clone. The CDR3 is CASSPETGPRPQHF. CDR3 DNA: TGTGCCAGCAGCCCAGAGACGGGGCCACGGCCCCAGCATTTT. The rearrangement uses TRBV7-2 and TRBJ1-5, with D maybe TRBD1 (5 bases). V lost 5 bases to trimming and J lost 9 bases, with 17 bases between them. This CDR3 contains 14 residues. Per the germline V gene, CDR1 is SGHTA and CDR2 is FQGNSA.

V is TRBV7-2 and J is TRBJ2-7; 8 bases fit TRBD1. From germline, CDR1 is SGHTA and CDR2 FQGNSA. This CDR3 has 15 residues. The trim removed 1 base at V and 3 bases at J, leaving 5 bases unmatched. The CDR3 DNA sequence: TGTGCCAGCAGCTTAGATGGGACAGGAGACTACGAGCAGTACTTC. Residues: CASSLDGTGDYEQYF.

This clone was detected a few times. CDR3: CASSQEGLDTRTDTQYF. The CDR3 DNA reads TGTGCCAGCAGCCAAGAAGGTCTGGACACACGCACAGATACGCAGTATTTT. The chain couples TRBV4-2 to TRBJ2-3; the D gene is possibly TRBD1 (5 bases). CDR3 size: 17 residues. The germline V gene encodes CDR1 LGHNA and CDR2 YNFKEQ. Trimming removed 0 bases from V and 1 base from J, with 14 bases in between.

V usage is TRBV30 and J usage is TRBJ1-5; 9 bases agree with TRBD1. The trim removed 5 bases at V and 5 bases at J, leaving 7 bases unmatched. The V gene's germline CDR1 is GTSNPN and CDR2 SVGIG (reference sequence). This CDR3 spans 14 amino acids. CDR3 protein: CAWGPGQGDQPQHF. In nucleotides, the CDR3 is TGTGCCTGGGGCCCGGGACAGGGCGATCAGCCCCAGCATTTT.

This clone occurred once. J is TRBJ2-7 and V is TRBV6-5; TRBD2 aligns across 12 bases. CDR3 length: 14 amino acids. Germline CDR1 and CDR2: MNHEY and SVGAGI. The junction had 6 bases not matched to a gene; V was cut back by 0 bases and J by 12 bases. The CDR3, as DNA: TGTGCCAGCAGTTACTCGGCTAGCGGGGGGGGAAGGTACTTC. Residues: CASSYSASGGGRYF.

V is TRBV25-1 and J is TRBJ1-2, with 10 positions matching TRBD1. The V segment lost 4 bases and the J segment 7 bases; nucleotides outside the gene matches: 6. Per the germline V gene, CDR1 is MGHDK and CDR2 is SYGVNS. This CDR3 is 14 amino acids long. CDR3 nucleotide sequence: TGTGCCAGCAGTGTCACCGGGACAGGGGTTGGCTACACCTTC. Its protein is CASSVTGTGVGYTF.

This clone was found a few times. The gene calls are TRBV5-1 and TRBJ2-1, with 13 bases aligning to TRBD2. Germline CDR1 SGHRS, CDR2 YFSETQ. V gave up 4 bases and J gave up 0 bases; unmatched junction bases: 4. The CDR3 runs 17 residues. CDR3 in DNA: TGCGCCAGCAGCCCGGGACTAGCGGGGCGCTCCTACAATGAGCAGTTCTTC. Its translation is CASSPGLAGRSYNEQFF.

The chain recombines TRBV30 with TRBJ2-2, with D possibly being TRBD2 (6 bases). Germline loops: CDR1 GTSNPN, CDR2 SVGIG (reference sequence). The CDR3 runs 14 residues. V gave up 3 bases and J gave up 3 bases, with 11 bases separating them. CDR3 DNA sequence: TGTGCCTGGAGGTGGGGGGAGTACACCGGGGAGCTGTTTTTT. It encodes CAWRWGEYTGELFF.